The 23 T cell receptor beta chains below were found in one sample sequenced in a study of OX40 agonist ivuxolimab in advanced cancers. Profiling relied on immunoSEQ multiplex PCR, and the TCRdb table lists in-frame clones only, not all of them. The sample consists of over 95,000 clones, 95% to 96% of them appearing once. The specimen was CD4+ or CD8+ T cells sorted from blood, collected in a trial of the OX40 agonist ivuxolimab. The receptors were gathered from an adult with an advanced solid tumor such as melanoma, head and neck, liver or kidney cancer.

V is TRBV28 and J is TRBJ2-1; D remains unclear. Looked up from germline, CDR1 is MDHEN and CDR2 is SYDVKM. V lost 3 bases, J lost 7 bases, and 10 bases lay in between. This CDR3 has 13 amino acids. CDR3 sequence: CASSFRPVNEQFF. The CDR3 DNA reads as TGTGCCAGCAGTTTTAGGCCCGTTAATGAGCAGTTCTTC.

This clone was detected once. The V call is TRBV18, the J call TRBJ2-1, with D possibly matching TRBD2 (5 bases). Trimming removed 3 bases from V and 0 bases from J, with 6 bases in between. The germline CDR1 and CDR2 sequences are KGHSH and LQKENI. This CDR3 spans 14 amino acids. The CDR3 sequence is CASSPGSSYNEQFF. CDR3 bases: TGTGCCAGCTCACCGGGGAGCTCCTACAATGAGCAGTTCTTC.

The chain uses TRBV5-1 and TRBJ2-7; TRBD2 aligns across 7 bases. The CDR3 length is 14 residues. The germline V gene has CDR1 SGHRS and CDR2 YFSETQ. Germline trimming cut 1 base from V and 4 bases from J; bases unmatched to any gene: 5. Written as DNA, the CDR3 is TGCGCCAGCAGCTTGACCGGGGGAGGGTACGAGCAGTACTTC. Translating it yields CASSLTGGGYEQYF. Together with reference TRBV5-1 and TRBJ2-7, the CDR3 gives the full variable domain: KAGVTQTPRYLIKTRGQQVTLSCSPISGHRSVSWYQQTPGQGLQFLFEYFSETQRNKGNFPGRFSGRQFSNSRSEMNVSTLELGDSALYLCASSLTGGGYEQYFGPGTRLTVT.

The chain has TRBV7-9 and TRBJ1-1; D uncertain. Germline V gives CDR1 SEHNR, CDR2 FQNEAQ (reference sequence). The CDR3 is made up of 14 amino acids. Deletions cut 5 bases from V and 1 base from J, with 11 bases between. The CDR3 protein is CASSAQPQNTEAFF. The DNA for the CDR3 is TGTGCCAGCAGCGCCCAACCTCAGAACACTGAAGCTTTCTTT.

This rearrangement joins TRBV7-9 to TRBJ1-1; the D is unclear. With 0 bases removed from V and 0 bases from J, the gap between germline ends came to 8 bases. Germline V gives CDR1 SEHNR, CDR2 FQNEAQ (reference sequence). The length of the CDR3 is 15 residues. In nucleotides, the CDR3 is TGTGCCAGCAGCTTAGCAGAACGGCTGAACACTGAAGCTTTCTTT. Amino acid sequence: CASSLAERLNTEAFF.

The chain employs TRBV19 and TRBJ2-1, with 7 bases matching TRBD2. Germline CDR1 is LNHDA and CDR2 is SQIVND (reference sequence). The CDR3 is 14 amino acids. Losses at the gene ends were 3 bases for V and 1 base for J; bases not matched to a gene: 0. CDR3: CASSMRGSYNEQFF. Written as DNA, the CDR3 is TGTGCCAGTAGTATGCGGGGGTCCTACAATGAGCAGTTCTTC.

The chain combines TRBV6-1 with TRBJ2-7, with D perhaps TRBD1 (6 bases). Trimming left V 9 bases short and J 2 bases short, with 14 bases between. The CDR3 is 13 residues long. Germline-derived CDR1 and CDR2 are MNHNS and SASEGT. The CDR3, as DNA: TGTGCCAGTACAGGGTTCCTTACCTACGAGCAGTACTTC. Translating gives CASTGFLTYEQYF.

The chain has TRBV28 and TRBJ2-2; 9 bases map to TRBD2. The germline gives CDR1 MDHEN, CDR2 SYDVKM. This CDR3 is 15 amino acids long. J lost 5 bases, V lost 6 bases, and 7 bases had no gene match. In nucleotides, the CDR3 is TGTGCCAGCAGCTTAGCGGGAGTGGGGACCGGGGAGCTGTTTTTT. Protein sequence: CASSLAGVGTGELFF.

V usage is TRBV2 and J usage is TRBJ1-5; D is possibly TRBD1 (5 bases). CDR3 size: 18 residues. CDR1 and CDR2 from the germline V gene are SNHLY and FYNNEI. Trimming took off 1 base at V and 2 bases at J, with 18 bases between the two ends. The CDR3 DNA reads TGTGCCAGCAGTGAAGAACGAGCTCAGGGTTTGGGCAATCAGCCCCAGCATTTT. Protein sequence: CASSEERAQGLGNQPQHF.

The chain links TRBV19 to TRBJ2-1; TRBD2 agrees at 12 bases. Germline V gene sequence: CDR1 LNHDA, CDR2 SQIVND (reference sequence). Losses at the gene ends were 5 bases for V and 0 bases for J; bases not matched to a gene: 2. The CDR3 is 16 amino acids. For the CDR3, the DNA is TGTGCCAGTAGTTTGACTAGCGGGGGCTCCTACAATGAGCAGTTCTTC. Protein: CASSLTSGGSYNEQFF.

This clone came up once. The chain carries TRBV7-9 and TRBJ1-4; D call uncertain. Trimming took 3 bases from V and 5 from J, leaving 7 bases between them. Germline V gives CDR1 SEHNR, CDR2 FQNEAQ (reference sequence). The length of the CDR3 is 13 residues. CDR3: CASSLEVNEKLFF. The CDR3 DNA is TGTGCCAGCAGCTTGGAAGTAAATGAAAAACTGTTTTTT.

This clone was seen just once. This chain joins TRBV5-1 and TRBJ2-2; tentative D call: TRBD2 (5 bases). Trimming removed 1 base at V and 6 bases at J, with 13 bases between. This CDR3 is built from 15 residues. Germline V lookup: CDR1 SGHRS, CDR2 YFSETQ. The CDR3 DNA reads as TGCGCCAGCAGCTTGTCCTGGAGCGGCGCCGGGGAGCTGTTTTTT. Amino acid sequence: CASSLSWSGAGELFF.

This clone was seen a single time. This sequence joins TRBV14 and TRBJ1-3; D gene unclear. V lost 5 bases and J lost 0, with 14 bases in between. This CDR3 has 16 residues. Germline-derived CDR1 and CDR2 are SGHDN and FVKESK. The CDR3 reads CASSEAAGNSGNTIYF. CDR3 bases: TGTGCCAGCAGCGAAGCCGCCGGGAACTCTGGAAACACCATATATTTT.

The rearrangement uses TRBV15 and TRBJ1-2; D is undetermined. The CDR3 has 12 residues. The V end was cut by 5 bases, the J end by 2 bases, with 6 bases between. CDR1 is LNHNV, CDR2 YYDKDF, per germline (reference sequence). In DNA form, the CDR3 reads TGTGCCACCAGCGGCGCCAACTATGGCTACACCTTC. Encoded protein: CATSGANYGYTF.

This chain uses TRBV2 with TRBJ1-2; tentative D call: TRBD1 (6 bases). This CDR3 has 14 amino acids. V gave up 1 base and J gave up 3 bases, with 9 bases separating them. Germline-derived CDR1 and CDR2 are SNHLY and FYNNEI. This CDR3 reads CASSEDPGDYGYTF. The CDR3 region has the DNA TGTGCCAGCAGTGAAGACCCAGGGGACTATGGCTACACCTTC.

This clone was found once. The V and J genes are TRBV2 and TRBJ1-5; D ambiguous. Germline assignment: CDR1 SNHLY and CDR2 FYNNEI. V shed 5 bases and J shed 0 bases, with 8 bases lying between them. The CDR3 loop spans 14 amino acids. The CDR3 reads CASSHRGSNQPQHF. The CDR3 coding sequence is TGTGCCAGCAGTCACCGGGGTAGCAATCAGCCCCAGCATTTT.

This clone was detected only a few times. CDR3: CASSPSEGRDAFF. The DNA of the CDR3 is TGTGCCAGCAGCCCCTCTGAGGGTCGGGATGCTTTCTTT. This chain links TRBV14 with TRBJ1-1; D remains ambiguous. Looked up from germline, CDR1 is SGHDN and CDR2 is FVKESK. Trimming cost V 4 bases and J 11 bases, with 17 bases left between them. This CDR3 has 13 residues.

The rearrangement joins TRBV11-2 to TRBJ1-1; a weak D match, TRBD1 (5 bases). CDR3 length: 14 amino acids. The ends were cut back, 1 base at V and 3 bases at J, with 9 bases in the middle. CDR1 is SGHAT, CDR2 FQNNGV, per germline. CDR3 DNA sequence: TGTGCCAGCAGCTTAGTTGGGGCAGACACTGAAGCTTTCTTT. Amino acids: CASSLVGADTEAFF.

V gene TRBV7-3 combines with J gene TRBJ2-5; weak D call: TRBD1 (6 bases). Trimming took 5 bases from V and 1 from J, leaving 14 bases between them. The CDR3 totals 15 residues. The germline V gene has CDR1 SGHTA and CDR2 FQGTGA. As DNA, the CDR3 is TGTGCCAGCAGCCCAATCGGGGACACCCAAGAGACCCAGTACTTC. Amino acids: CASSPIGDTQETQYF.

This clone was found once. The chain carries TRBV11-2 and TRBJ2-3; D might be TRBD2 (5 bases). The CDR3 extends over 18 amino acids. V lost 6 bases to trimming and J lost 2 bases, with 24 bases between them. Germline CDR1 and CDR2: SGHAT and FQNNGV. The CDR3 region is CASSQILGSGSDTDTQYF. For the CDR3, the DNA is TGTGCCAGCAGTCAAATTCTGGGTTCGGGATCGGACACAGATACGCAGTATTTT.

V usage is TRBV28 and J usage is TRBJ2-2; D not resolved. Germline lookup yields CDR1 MDHEN and CDR2 SYDVKM. The length of the CDR3 is 14 residues. Trimming cost V 2 bases and J 7 bases, with 11 bases left between them. CDR3 loop: CASSLVRADGELFF. For the CDR3, the DNA is TGTGCCAGCAGTTTAGTTCGAGCAGACGGGGAGCTGTTTTTT.

The chain uses TRBV27 and TRBJ1-5; 9 positions match TRBD1. Germline-derived CDR1 and CDR2 are MNHEY and SMNVEV (reference sequence). The CDR3 runs 18 residues. Trimming took 4 bases from V and 0 from J; bases not matched to a gene: 10. The CDR3 bases are TGTGCCAGCAGTTCAGGACAGGGGATCGCCTATAGCAATCAGCCCCAGCATTTT. It encodes CASSSGQGIAYSNQPQHF.

The chain links TRBV4-2 to TRBJ2-7, with a tentative D call TRBD1 (6 bases). Germline-derived CDR1 and CDR2 are LGHNA and YNFKEQ. V lost 1 base to trimming and J lost 1 base, with 14 bases between them. This CDR3 is 16 amino acids long. CDR3 loop: CASSQAPRGKSYEQYF. CDR3 nucleotide sequence: TGTGCCAGCAGCCAAGCTCCCAGGGGAAAGTCCTACGAGCAGTACTTC.